These T cell receptor beta chains were read from a single sample in a study of control samples from healthy donors and cancer patients. The table came from immunoSEQ multiplex PCR; TCRdb's copy has only in-frame clones and leaves some out. Of around 130,000 clones in the sample, nearly 90% are singletons; the top ten hold 6% to 9.5%. Sequenced: PBMCs. The source of these receptors is a man aged 50-60 years with head and neck cancer. Both conserved end residues are part of each CDR3. Fields, in order: CDR3 protein, CDR3 DNA, J gene, V gene, D gene, clone size. The D gene is left open where the match is weak. Not all rows give a size; the values are once, few, many and, for expanded clones, a class.

CASSFLREETQYF,TGTGCCAGCAGTTTCCTTAGGGAAGAGACCCAGTACTTC,TRBJ2-5,TRBV6-5,NA,NA
CATSRGSSGANVLTF,TGTGCCACCAGCAGAGGGAGCTCTGGGGCCAACGTCCTGACTTTC,TRBJ2-6,TRBV15,NA,once
CASRPGGGNQPQHF,TGTGCCAGCAGGCCAGGGGGGGGCAATCAGCCCCAGCATTTT,TRBJ1-5,TRBV6-6,TRBD1,few
CASSYKSSGLQETQYF,TGTGCCAGCAGTTACAAGTCTAGCGGGCTCCAAGAGACCCAGTACTTC,TRBJ2-5,TRBV6-2/TRBV6-3,TRBD2,NA
CASSDPAGGPDTGELFF,TGTGCCAGCAGCGATCCAGCGGGAGGGCCTGATACCGGGGAGCTGTTTTTT,TRBJ2-2,TRBV9,TRBD2,NA
CASSSRMDEQFF,TGTGCCAGCAGTTCTCGGATGGATGAGCAGTTCTTC,TRBJ2-1,TRBV27,NA,NA
CASSQDWRERYNEQFF,TGTGCCAGCAGCCAAGATTGGAGGGAGCGCTACAATGAGCAGTTCTTC,TRBJ2-1,TRBV3-1/TRBV3-2,NA,NA
CASSFAGEDNNSPLHF,TGTGCCAGCAGCTTTGCTGGGGAAGATAATAATTCACCCCTCCACTTT,TRBJ1-6,TRBV7-3,NA,NA
CASSRGSRGQGAHEQFF,TGTGCCAGCAGCCGTGGGTCCCGAGGACAGGGGGCGCATGAGCAGTTCTTC,TRBJ2-1,TRBV5-4,TRBD1,NA
CASSLGPQGNNQPQHF,TGCGCCAGCAGCTTGGGGCCTCAGGGAAACAATCAGCCCCAGCATTTT,TRBJ1-5,TRBV5-1,NA,NA
CASRVQGNTEAFF,TGTGCCAGCAGAGTGCAGGGAAACACTGAAGCTTTCTTT,TRBJ1-1,TRBV7-3,NA,once
CASSLGLAVNTGELFF,TGTGCCAGCAGCTTAGGACTAGCGGTGAACACCGGGGAGCTGTTTTTT,TRBJ2-2,TRBV7-2,TRBD2,NA
CASMWRAMNTEAFF,TGTGCCAGCATGTGGAGGGCGATGAACACTGAAGCTTTCTTT,TRBJ1-1,TRBV27,NA,NA
CAISESSETQYF,TGTGCCATCAGTGAGTCGTCAGAGACCCAGTACTTC,TRBJ2-5,TRBV10-3,NA,NA
CASLSYGDLYGYTF,TGTGCCAGCCTCTCGTATGGGGACCTCTATGGCTACACCTTC,TRBJ1-2,TRBV5-6,NA,NA
CASSEGLSGNTIYF,TGCGCCAGCAGCGAAGGACTCTCTGGAAACACCATATATTTT,TRBJ1-3,TRBV5-1,NA,NA
CASSLEGFSSYEQYF,TGTGCCAGCAGTTTAGAAGGGTTTAGCTCCTACGAGCAGTACTTC,TRBJ2-7,TRBV27,NA,once
CASSHLPGTEGYTF,TGTGCCAGCAGTCATTTGCCCGGGACCGAGGGCTACACCTTC,TRBJ1-2,TRBV27,NA,NA
CASRQGLAGGTYNEQFF,TGCGCCAGCAGGCAAGGACTAGCGGGAGGGACCTACAATGAGCAGTTCTTC,TRBJ2-1,TRBV5-1,TRBD2,NA
CASKIGIRGTEAFF,TGTGCCAGCAAAATCGGAATTAGGGGCACTGAAGCTTTCTTT,TRBJ1-1,TRBV6-6,NA,NA
CASSSGQGFGGYTF,TGCGCCAGCAGTTCGGGACAGGGGTTTGGTGGCTACACCTTC,TRBJ1-2,TRBV28,TRBD1,NA
CASSPRQGYYNSPLHF,TGTGCCAGCAGTCCGCGACAGGGCTACTATAATTCACCCCTCCACTTT,TRBJ1-6,TRBV6-6,TRBD1,NA
CASSETGSETQYF,TGTGCCAGTAGCGAGACAGGGTCAGAGACCCAGTACTTC,TRBJ2-5,TRBV19,TRBD1,NA
CASSEQRFGNTIYF,TGTGCCAGCAGTGAACAGAGATTCGGAAACACCATATATTTT,TRBJ1-3,TRBV2,NA,NA
CASSLQGRYRETQYF,TGTGCCAGTAGTCTACAGGGAAGGTATAGGGAGACCCAGTACTTC,TRBJ2-5,TRBV19,NA,NA
CASSFGGIHNSPLHF,TGTGCCAGCAGTTTTGGGGGTATTCATAATTCACCCCTCCACTTT,TRBJ1-6,TRBV27,NA,NA
CASYDRGYSNQPQHF,TGTGCCAGTTATGACAGGGGATATAGCAATCAGCCCCAGCATTTT,TRBJ1-5,TRBV6-5,TRBD1,NA
CASSLRGQVLGEQYF,TGTGCCAGCAGCTTGAGAGGACAGGTCCTGGGGGAGCAGTACTTC,TRBJ2-7,TRBV6-5,TRBD1,NA
CSVLNRGLRNTEAFF,TGCAGCGTACTCAACAGGGGTTTGAGGAACACTGAAGCTTTCTTT,TRBJ1-1,TRBV29-1,TRBD1,NA
CASSLSTNTGELFF,TGTGCCAGCAGTTTATCGACTAACACCGGGGAGCTGTTTTTT,TRBJ2-2,TRBV27,NA,NA
CASSQDRSYGYTF,TGCGCCAGCAGCCAGGACAGGTCCTATGGCTACACCTTC,TRBJ1-2,TRBV5-1,TRBD1,NA
CASSEPGGASYGYTF,TGTGCCAGCAGTGAACCGGGGGGCGCATCCTATGGCTACACCTTC,TRBJ1-2,TRBV6-1,NA,NA
CASRREELDGEQFF,TGTGCCAGTAGGCGGGAGGAACTAGACGGTGAGCAGTTCTTC,TRBJ2-1,TRBV19,TRBD2,once
CASSLVVNEQFF,TGTGCCAGCAGCTTAGTCGTTAATGAGCAGTTCTTC,TRBJ2-1,TRBV7-9,NA,NA
CASSSGTVNQPQHF,TGTGCCAGTTCCTCCGGGACAGTGAATCAGCCCCAGCATTTT,TRBJ1-5,TRBV19,TRBD1,NA
CASSSLDGSSYNEQFF,TGTGCCAGCAGCTCCCTGGACGGTAGCTCCTACAATGAGCAGTTCTTC,TRBJ2-1,TRBV7-2,NA,NA
CASSLRTGKDEQYF,TGCGCCAGCAGCTTGAGGACAGGGAAAGACGAGCAGTACTTC,TRBJ2-7,TRBV5-1,TRBD1,NA
CASSRTGNQPQHF,TGTGCCAGCAGTCGGACAGGCAATCAGCCCCAGCATTTT,TRBJ1-5,TRBV6-5,NA,few
CASSLIGTSGTYNEQFF,TGTGCCAGCAGTTTAATCGGGACTAGCGGGACCTACAATGAGCAGTTCTTC,TRBJ2-1,TRBV27,TRBD2,NA
CASRTGSSGNTIYF,TGTGCCAGCAGGACTGGCAGTTCTGGAAACACCATATATTTT,TRBJ1-3,TRBV6-5,NA,NA
CASIANLGGAEAFF,TGCGCCAGCATAGCCAACCTAGGAGGGGCTGAAGCTTTCTTT,TRBJ1-1,TRBV5-1,NA,NA
CAISPRTSGGPDNEQFF,TGTGCCATCAGCCCCAGGACTAGCGGGGGACCAGACAATGAGCAGTTCTTC,TRBJ2-1,TRBV10-3,TRBD2,NA
CASRYTLLSLDTEAFF,TGTGCCAGCAGGTACACGCTCCTGTCGCTGGACACTGAAGCTTTCTTT,TRBJ1-1,TRBV7-8,NA,NA
CASSQSYEQYF,TGCGCCAGCAGCCAAAGCTACGAGCAGTACTTC,TRBJ2-7,TRBV5-1,NA,NA
CASSLMNSPLHF,TGTGCCAGCAGCTTGATGAATTCACCCCTCCACTTT,TRBJ1-6,TRBV5-4,NA,NA
CASSYDRGTHSNQPQHF,TGTGCCAGCAGCTATGACAGGGGAACGCATAGCAATCAGCCCCAGCATTTT,TRBJ1-5,TRBV14,TRBD1,few
CASSLSLNNSPLHF,TGTGCCAGCAGCTTGTCCCTTAATAATTCACCCCTCCACTTT,TRBJ1-6,TRBV5-5,NA,NA